The table lists the clone carrying this T cell receptor beta chain with a few counts. The sample is drawn from a study of blood T cell repertoires in COVID-19. Across the study: Specimens from acute and convalescent COVID-19 originated in the United States, Italy and Spain.

Repertoires were generated with immunoSEQ multiplex PCR, while TCRdb's copy carries only in-frame clones and drops some. The sample records about 480,000 clones, over 75% being singletons. This study enrolled people aged roughly 18 to 90 from around 26 US geographic areas. The recovered donors of Cohort 3 showed two negative PCRs, clearance, or symptom resolution. The CDR3 has 11 amino acids. Trimming pared 7 bases from V and 6 bases from J, leaving 8 bases between. Germline V gives CDR1 KGHDR, CDR2 SFDVKD. The sample was PBMCs or T cells enriched from blood (not recorded which). The chain joins TRBV24-1 to TRBJ1-1; D perhaps matches TRBD1 (5 bases). This sequence was found in a woman aged 40 to 50 who had recovered from COVID-19. The DNA of the CDR3 is TGTGCCACCAGACAGGACGCTGAAGCTTTCTTT. It is translated as CATRQDAEAFF.